This is a list of T cell receptor beta chains from one sample in a study of graft-versus-host responses after intestinal transplantation. TCRdb keeps only in-frame clones here, not all; method: immunoSEQ multiplex PCR. Here the sample spans 9,100 or so clones, about 90% being singletons. Material: PBMCs, obtained around 47 days after intestinal transplant. Receptors originate from a human patient who received an intestinal transplant, so some T cells may come from the graft donor. Both conserved end residues are part of each CDR3. The D gene is left open where the match is weak. Some rows have no size entry. The others give once, few or many, or a class for an expanded clone.

v_call	d_call	j_call	clone_size	cdr3_aa	cdr3_nt
TRBV6-5	TRBD1	TRBJ2-1	-	CASSLGTGGWNEQFF	TGTGCCAGCAGTCTCGGGACAGGGGGCTGGAATGAGCAGTTCTTC
TRBV28	TRBD1	TRBJ2-7	-	CASSLWTGGYEQYF	TGTGCCAGCAGTTTATGGACAGGGGGCTACGAGCAGTACTTC
TRBV5-4	-	TRBJ1-2	-	CASSPGGSPLYGYTF	TGTGCCAGCTCTCCCGGAGGCTCACCCCTCTATGGCTACACCTTC
TRBV27	-	TRBJ2-1	-	CASSFAGSDNEQFF	TGTGCCAGCAGTTTTGCAGGTTCGGACAATGAGCAGTTCTTC
TRBV2	TRBD1	TRBJ2-7	-	CASGTGGNPYEQYF	TGTGCCAGCGGGACAGGGGGCAACCCCTACGAGCAGTACTTC
TRBV29-1	-	TRBJ2-7	-	CSVELGSQEGYEQYF	TGCAGCGTTGAATTGGGTTCGCAGGAGGGTTACGAGCAGTACTTC
TRBV4-2	-	TRBJ2-7	once	CASSPGAAYEQYF	TGTGCCAGCAGCCCCGGAGCCGCCTACGAGCAGTACTTC
TRBV27	TRBD1	TRBJ2-2	-	CASSPPGTGGSGELFF	TGTGCCAGCAGTCCCCCGGGGACAGGGGGTAGCGGGGAGCTGTTTTTT
TRBV7-9	TRBD1	TRBJ1-1	-	CASSPQGAGTEAFF	TGTGCCAGCAGCCCCCAGGGGGCTGGCACTGAAGCTTTCTTT
TRBV9	TRBD2	TRBJ2-5	-	CASSYGGALETQYF	TGTGCCAGCAGCTACGGGGGGGCTCTGGAGACCCAGTACTTC
TRBV9	TRBD1	TRBJ1-1	-	CASGQARDTEAFF	TGTGCCAGCGGACAGGCGAGGGACACTGAAGCTTTCTTT
TRBV7-9	-	TRBJ2-3	-	CASRWPSTDTQYF	TGTGCCAGCAGGTGGCCCAGCACAGATACGCAGTATTTT
TRBV11-3	-	TRBJ2-2	-	CASSQQTRGFTNTGELFF	TGTGCCAGCAGTCAGCAGACACGGGGCTTTACGAACACCGGGGAGCTGTTTTTT
TRBV4-1	-	TRBJ2-2	-	CASSHPASAGELFF	TGCGCCAGCAGCCACCCCGCTTCTGCCGGGGAGCTGTTTTTT
TRBV5-5	-	TRBJ1-1	-	CASSLRWGEAFF	TGTGCCAGCAGCTTGCGGTGGGGGGAAGCTTTCTTT
TRBV6-5	-	TRBJ2-5	few	CASSYNGRYQETQYF	TGTGCCAGCAGTTACAACGGTCGCTACCAAGAGACCCAGTACTTC
TRBV6-5	-	TRBJ2-7	-	CASRQGGGSSYEQYF	TGTGCCAGCAGACAAGGTGGTGGGAGCTCCTACGAGCAGTACTTC
TRBV4-1	-	TRBJ2-1	-	CASSQEGQISSYNEQFF	TGCGCCAGCAGCCAAGAAGGGCAGATTAGCTCCTACAATGAGCAGTTCTTC
TRBV7-9	-	TRBJ1-5	-	CASSLGAGGRIQPQHF	TGTGCCAGCAGCTTAGGCGCCGGGGGCCGGATTCAGCCCCAGCATTTT
TRBV13	-	TRBJ1-1	-	CASTPFRGNTEAFF	TGTGCCAGCACCCCCTTCAGGGGGAACACTGAAGCTTTCTTT
TRBV5-1	-	TRBJ2-5	-	CASSSQETQYF	TGCGCCAGCAGCTCGCAAGAGACCCAGTACTTC
TRBV5-6	-	TRBJ2-5	once	CASSLQGGGQETQYF	TGTGCCAGCAGCCTACAGGGTGGGGGACAAGAGACCCAGTACTTC
TRBV5-6	-	TRBJ1-4	-	CASSLTGYEKLFF	TGTGCCAGCAGCCTAACAGGGTATGAAAAACTGTTTTTT
TRBV28	TRBD2	TRBJ2-7	-	CASSLGLGHREQYF	TGTGCCAGCAGTTTAGGACTAGGGCATAGAGAGCAGTACTTC
TRBV5-5	-	TRBJ1-1	-	CASSLRRTPMNTEAFF	TGTGCCAGCAGCTTGCGCAGGACACCTATGAACACTGAAGCTTTCTTT
TRBV5-1	-	TRBJ2-5	once	CASSARPGGWETQYF	TGCGCCAGCAGCGCCCGGCCAGGGGGGTGGGAGACCCAGTACTTC
TRBV18	-	TRBJ1-6	-	CASSPLQGLNSPLHF	TGTGCCAGCTCACCACTGCAGGGCCTTAATTCACCCCTCCACTTT
TRBV5-4	-	TRBJ2-5	-	CASSSTGTQYF	TGTGCCAGCAGCTCTACAGGGACCCAGTACTTC
TRBV6-5	TRBD1	TRBJ1-2	-	CASSLDRDGYGYTF	TGTGCCAGCAGTCTGGACAGGGACGGCTATGGCTACACCTTC
TRBV7-3	TRBD1	TRBJ1-3	-	CASSPGTAGNTTYF	TGTGCCAGCAGCCCCGGGACAGCTGGAAACACCACATATTTT
TRBV11-2	-	TRBJ1-6	-	CASSRTGGRTLHF	TGTGCCAGCAGCCGCACTGGGGGAAGGACCCTCCACTTT
TRBV2	TRBD1	TRBJ2-7	-	CASRGSLTGGYEQYF	TGTGCCAGCAGGGGGAGCCTGACAGGGGGCTACGAGCAGTACTTC
TRBV6-4	TRBD2	TRBJ2-6	-	CASSDSGEGSGANVLTF	TGTGCCAGCAGTGACTCGGGGGAGGGGTCTGGGGCCAACGTCCTGACTTTC
TRBV5-1	-	TRBJ2-1	once	CASSPGGRSNEQFF	TGCGCCAGCAGCCCCGGAGGTCGTAGCAATGAGCAGTTCTTC
TRBV11-2	TRBD1	TRBJ2-1	-	CASSGAPRQGPYNEQFF	TGTGCCAGCAGCGGAGCGCCGAGACAGGGACCCTACAATGAGCAGTTCTTC
TRBV15	-	TRBJ1-2	-	CATSLDVSVGNYGYTF	TGTGCCACCAGCCTCGACGTGAGTGTTGGGAACTATGGCTACACCTTC
TRBV27	-	TRBJ2-2	once	CASMPGYGELFF	TGTGCCAGCATGCCTGGGTACGGGGAGCTGTTTTTT
TRBV27	-	TRBJ1-5	once	CASSPKRSQPQHF	TGTGCCAGCAGTCCCAAGAGGAGTCAGCCCCAGCATTTT
TRBV5-1	TRBD1	TRBJ2-1	-	CASSLVQGKGDEQFF	TGCGCCAGCAGCTTGGTACAGGGGAAGGGGGATGAGCAGTTCTTC
TRBV10-1	-	TRBJ2-3	-	CASSDEAGDTDTQYF	TGCGCCAGCAGTGACGAGGCAGGGGACACAGATACGCAGTATTTT
TRBV5-1	-	TRBJ2-7	-	CASRGQPYEQYF	TGCGCCAGCCGTGGGCAGCCCTACGAGCAGTACTTC
TRBV9	-	TRBJ2-1	-	CASSVVSGNNEQFF	TGTGCCAGCAGCGTAGTCAGCGGAAACAATGAGCAGTTCTTC
TRBV5-4	TRBD2	TRBJ2-4	-	CASSLGLAGGQDIQYF	TGTGCCAGCAGCTTGGGACTAGCGGGGGGCCAGGACATTCAGTACTTC
TRBV6-4	TRBD1	TRBJ2-7	-	CASSDPLDRGYEQYF	TGTGCCAGCAGTGACCCCCTGGACAGGGGCTACGAGCAGTACTTC
TRBV7-6	-	TRBJ2-7	-	CASSSGGLGYNEQYF	TGTGCCAGCAGTTCAGGGGGACTGGGCTATAACGAGCAGTACTTC
TRBV7-9	-	TRBJ2-1	-	CASHPGAVNEQFF	TGTGCCAGCCACCCCGGTGCAGTCAATGAGCAGTTCTTC
TRBV7-3	-	TRBJ2-3	-	CASSPGSSSTDTQYF	TGTGCCAGCAGCCCCGGTTCTTCTAGCACAGATACGCAGTATTTT
TRBV2	-	TRBJ2-7	-	CASSESSGPSNPTYEQYF	TGTGCCAGCAGTGAATCTTCTGGCCCGTCAAACCCAACCTACGAGCAGTACTTC
TRBV19	-	TRBJ1-5	-	CASTLVWHSNQPQHF	TGTGCCAGTACTCTTGTGTGGCATAGCAATCAGCCCCAGCATTTT